This T cell receptor (beta chain) was sequenced for a study of T cell repertoires in cytomegalovirus infection. Study in general: Public TCR beta signatures indicated both CMV infection and matching HLA type.

Deletions cut 0 bases from V and 7 bases from J, with 6 bases between. Germline V gene data show CDR1 as SGHNT and CDR2 as YYREEE (reference sequence). This CDR3 has 12 residues. TCRdb re-called the reads through MiXCR, storing one row per CDR3 protein. The sample has 490,000 or so distinct CDR3 sequences, approximately 10% seen once; the top ten hold 10%. This clonotype came up many times. The sequenced sample consisted of PBMCs. The receptor was isolated from a human donor in good health (CMV status not recorded). Some clones in this sample may be carry-over from other donors' samples. The J gene is TRBJ2-3, the V gene TRBV5-4; D is unresolved. Here the CDR3 DNA reads TGTGCCAGCAGCTTGGAGGAGAATACGCAGTATTTT. This sequence encodes CASSLEENTQYF.